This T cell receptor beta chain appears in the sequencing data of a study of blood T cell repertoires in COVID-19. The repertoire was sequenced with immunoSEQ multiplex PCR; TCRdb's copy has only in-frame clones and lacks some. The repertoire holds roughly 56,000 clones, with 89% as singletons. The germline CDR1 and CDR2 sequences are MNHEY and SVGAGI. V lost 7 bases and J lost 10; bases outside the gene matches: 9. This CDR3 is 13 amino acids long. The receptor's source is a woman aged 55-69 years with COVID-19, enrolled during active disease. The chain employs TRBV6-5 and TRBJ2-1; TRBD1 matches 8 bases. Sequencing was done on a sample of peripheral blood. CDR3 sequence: CASTDTGGGEQFF. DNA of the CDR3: TGTGCCAGCACCGACACAGGGGGAGGAGAGCAGTTCTTC.